Each of the 8 T cell receptor beta chains below was sequenced from the same sample in a study of shared clonotypes between healthy human individuals. Naive CD8 isolation took CD45RO-negative cells positively selected for CCR7 and excluded terminally differentiated effector memory CD45RA+ cells. Repertoires were generated with immunoSEQ multiplex PCR, while TCRdb's copy carries only in-frame clones and drops some. This table has roughly 770,000 clones, roughly 96% appearing once. Input material: naive CD8+ T cells sorted from blood. The receptors come from a man between 25 and 39 years old in good health.

The CDR3 nucleotides read TGTGCCAGCAGCGGACGAACATCTTCGACAGAAAGCACAGATACGCAGTATTTT. It translates to CASSGRTSSTESTDTQYF. The chain uses TRBV11-2 and TRBJ2-3; weak D call: TRBD1 (5 bases). V was pared by 5 bases and J by 0 bases, with 21 bases between. The germline gives CDR1 SGHAT, CDR2 FQNNGV. The CDR3 extends over 18 amino acids.

The chain is built from TRBV10-2 and TRBJ1-6; D is unclear. Germline values: CDR1 WSHSY, CDR2 SAAADI. The V gene lost 2 bases and the J gene lost 6 bases, with 8 bases spanning the gap. The CDR3 length is 14 residues. CDR3 sequence reads: CASSEVGVNSPLHF. CDR3 nucleotides: TGCGCCAGCAGTGAGGTCGGGGTTAATTCACCCCTCCACTTT.

The chain has TRBV2 and TRBJ2-7, with 12 bases that match TRBD1. The J segment lost 6 bases and the V segment lost 6 bases, leaving 6 bases of the junction unmatched. CDR3 size: 14 residues. Germline V CDR1 and CDR2: SNHLY, FYNNEI. The CDR3 loop reads CASREGQGAIEQYF. The CDR3 nucleotides read TGTGCCAGCAGGGAGGGACAGGGGGCGATCGAGCAGTACTTC.

Comments on this clone: At the DNA level, this CDR3 is encoded by other sequences in the same sample as well. This chain connects TRBV5-1 to TRBJ2-7, with 11 positions matching TRBD2. The CDR3 consists of 14 residues. Germline CDR1 and CDR2: SGHRS and YFSETQ. Germline trimming cut 3 bases from V and 3 bases from J; bases unmatched to any gene: 2. CDR3: CASSSGTSGYEQYF. The CDR3 nucleotides read TGCGCCAGCAGCTCCGGGACTAGCGGCTACGAGCAGTACTTC.

The chain uses TRBV14 and TRBJ1-1; D remains unclear. Trimming removed 3 bases from V and 2 bases from J, with 1 base in between. The CDR3 is 11 amino acids. Germline lookup yields CDR1 SGHDN and CDR2 FVKESK. The CDR3 coding sequence is TGTGCCAGCAGCCATAACACTGAAGCTTTCTTT. Amino acid sequence: CASSHNTEAFF.

The chain combines TRBV4-1 with TRBJ2-7, with D hard to call. Germline CDR1 is MGHRA and CDR2 is YSYEKL. The CDR3 has 13 residues. Trimming pared 3 bases from V and 2 bases from J, leaving 8 bases between. DNA for the CDR3: TGCGCCAGCAGCCACCCAGGTGCCTACGAGCAGTACTTC. Its translation is CASSHPGAYEQYF.

As regards this clone: A read error may account for a junction end that differs from germline. The V and J genes are TRBV28 and TRBJ2-7, with D possibly matching TRBD1 (6 bases). CDR3 length: 13 amino acids. Per germline, CDR1 MDHEN and CDR2 SYDVKM. The CDR3 sequence is CASTLLWGREQYF. CDR3 bases: TGTGCCAGCACTTTACTCTGGGGGCGCGAGCAGTACTTC.

The gene calls are TRBV2 and TRBJ2-1, with 12 bases identical to TRBD2. Germline V gene data show CDR1 as SNHLY and CDR2 as FYNNEI. CDR3 length: 19 residues. Trimming at V came to 5 bases and at J to 0 bases, leaving 11 bases not matched to a gene. CDR3 sequence: CASSWGGLAGGSSYNEQFF. CDR3 nucleotides: TGTGCCAGCAGTTGGGGTGGGCTAGCGGGAGGGAGCTCCTACAATGAGCAGTTCTTC.